Each of the 28 T cell receptor beta chains below was sequenced from the same sample in a study of cytomegalovirus exposure and HLA in healthy donors. Both 60 Vbeta primers and 13 Jbeta primers went into the PCR. The assay was immunoSEQ multiplex PCR, and TCRdb's table has in-frame clones only and misses some. The top ten clones hold approximately 2.4% of a sample with 150,000 to 200,000 clones, 79% of them seen once. The sequencing sample was made of PBMCs. The receptor set was obtained from a woman in her forties or fifties in good health and CMV-seronegative.

This clone has a handful of counts. This chain links TRBV7-2 with TRBJ2-1; the match to TRBD2 covers 7 bases. From germline, CDR1 is SGHTA and CDR2 FQGNSA. After removal of 2 bases from V and 5 bases from J, the junction contained 3 bases not matched to a gene. This CDR3 contains 14 residues. CDR3 region: CASSLSREDNEQFF. CDR3 sequence (DNA): TGTGCCAGCAGCTTAAGCCGGGAGGACAATGAGCAGTTCTTC.

This clone was observed a few times. J is TRBJ2-5 and V is TRBV19, with 9 bases identical to TRBD1. This CDR3 region has 19 residues. V gave up 1 base and J gave up 4 bases; unmatched junction bases: 16. Germline values: CDR1 LNHDA, CDR2 SQIVND (reference sequence). The CDR3 protein is CASSIVGAITGGSGETQYF. The CDR3 DNA sequence: TGTGCCAGTAGTATAGTGGGCGCAATAACAGGGGGCTCTGGAGAGACCCAGTACTTC.

This chain uses TRBV4-3 with TRBJ2-1, with TRBD1 identical over 9 bases. The V gene end was trimmed by 0 bases and the J gene end by 3 bases; junction bases not matched to a gene: 0. The CDR3 is 15 residues long. Per the germline V gene, CDR1 is LGHNA and CDR2 is YSLEER. CDR3: CASSQETGGYNEQFF. The CDR3 coding sequence is TGCGCCAGCAGCCAAGAGACAGGGGGCTACAATGAGCAGTTCTTC.

This clone was picked up one time. The rearrangement uses TRBV28 and TRBJ2-4, with TRBD2 identical over 7 bases. The CDR3 spans 18 residues. CDR1 MDHEN and CDR2 SYDVKM come from the germline V gene. V lost 4 bases to trimming and J lost 2 bases; unmatched junction nucleotides: 14. The CDR3 loop reads CASSSSGRGRATKNIQYF. The DNA for the CDR3 is TGTGCCAGCAGTTCCTCGGGGCGTGGGAGGGCAACCAAAAACATTCAGTACTTC.

This clone occurred a few times. The chain employs TRBV7-9 and TRBJ1-5; D remains ambiguous. The CDR3 extends over 14 amino acids. V lost 2 bases and J lost 0, with 5 bases in between. Looked up from germline, CDR1 is SEHNR and CDR2 is FQNEAQ (reference sequence). The CDR3 DNA reads as TGTGCCAGCAGCTTACAGGATAGCAATCAGCCCCAGCATTTT. This codes for CASSLQDSNQPQHF.

V gene TRBV5-1 combines with J gene TRBJ1-2; D is ambiguous. Trimming removed 4 bases from V and 4 bases from J, with 14 bases in between. Looked up from germline, CDR1 is SGHRS and CDR2 is YFSETQ. This CDR3 is built from 14 residues. The CDR3 DNA reads TGCGCCAGCAGCCAGAGTGGAGACCCCTATGGCTACACCTTC. Its translation: CASSQSGDPYGYTF.

This chain connects TRBV2 to TRBJ1-5; 7 bases map to TRBD1. The germline V gene encodes CDR1 SNHLY and CDR2 FYNNEI. The CDR3 contains 19 residues. The J segment lost 0 bases and the V segment lost 4 bases, leaving 15 bases of the junction unmatched. The CDR3 coding sequence is TGTGCCAGCAGTGGGACCAGACAGGGCCTACCTTATAGCAATCAGCCCCAGCATTTT. Translated: CASSGTRQGLPYSNQPQHF.

The rearrangement joins TRBV28 to TRBJ1-5; TRBD1 might be the D (5 bases). The germline V gene encodes CDR1 MDHEN and CDR2 SYDVKM. The ends were cut back, 4 bases at V and 2 bases at J, with 9 bases in the middle. This CDR3 is built from 14 residues. The CDR3 region has the DNA TGTGCCAGCAGTTGGGGACTAGGCAATCAGCCCCAGCATTTT. Amino acids: CASSWGLGNQPQHF. Filled out from reference TRBV28 and TRBJ1-5, the complete variable domain reads DVKVTQSSRYLVKRTGEKVFLECVQDMDHENMFWYRQDPGLGLRLIYFSYDVKMKEKGDIPEGYSVSREKKERFSLILESASTNQTSMYLCASSWGLGNQPQHFGDGTRLSIL.

CDR3 in DNA: TGTGCCAGCAGCTTACCTTACCGGACAGGACACGCGGCGAATGAGCAGTTCTTC. Amino acids: CASSLPYRTGHAANEQFF. The chain carries TRBV11-2 and TRBJ2-1, with 7 positions matching TRBD1. CDR3 length: 18 amino acids. CDR1 is SGHAT, CDR2 FQNNGV, per germline. V dropped 2 bases and J dropped 7; count of bases not matched to a gene: 17.

The V call is TRBV7-2, the J call TRBJ1-4, with a possible D match to TRBD1 (5 bases). Germline assignment: CDR1 SGHTA and CDR2 FQGNSA. This CDR3 contains 15 residues. Trimming cost V 4 bases and J 5 bases, with 14 bases left between them. The CDR3 nucleotides read TGTGCCAGCAGCTCCCTCGGGGGGTCAAATGAAAAACTGTTTTTT. Its translation is CASSSLGGSNEKLFF.

This chain connects TRBV6-4 to TRBJ2-2; no firm D call. Germline values: CDR1 MRHNA, CDR2 SNTAGT. Trimming took 3 bases from V and 7 from J, leaving 9 bases between them. The CDR3 runs 13 residues. The CDR3 reads CASSDQSVGELFF. The CDR3 DNA follows: TGTGCCAGCAGTGATCAGTCCGTCGGGGAGCTGTTTTTT.

The chain couples TRBV28 to TRBJ1-2; 7 nucleotides match TRBD1. The CDR3 length is 14 residues. V was pared by 5 bases and J by 4 bases, with 7 bases of the junction left unmatched. CDR1 is MDHEN and CDR2 is SYDVKM in the germline V gene. This CDR3 is CASSLEQGIYGYTF. CDR3 nucleotide sequence: TGTGCCAGCAGTCTAGAACAGGGGATCTATGGCTACACCTTC.

V gene TRBV5-1 combines with J gene TRBJ1-4; the match to TRBD1 covers 8 bases. This CDR3 contains 16 residues. Looked up from germline, CDR1 is SGHRS and CDR2 is YFSETQ. Trimming removed 0 bases from V and 5 bases from J; junction bases left unmatched: 6. The chain's CDR3 is CASSLVQGAVNEKLFF. In nucleotides, the CDR3 is TGCGCCAGCAGCTTGGTGCAGGGGGCAGTAAATGAAAAACTGTTTTTT.

The V gene is TRBV15, the J gene TRBJ1-2; the match to TRBD1 covers 7 bases. With 6 bases clipped from V and 7 bases from J, the junction kept 8 bases outside the gene matches. This CDR3 contains 13 residues. The germline gives CDR1 LNHNV, CDR2 YYDKDF (reference sequence). CDR3 DNA: TGTGCCACCAGAAAGGGGGCGCAGGGTGGCTACACCTTC. The encoded protein is CATRKGAQGGYTF.

This chain links TRBV10-3 with TRBJ2-6, with 14 bases matching TRBD2. The ends lost 1 base at V and 0 bases at J; junction bases unmatched: 8. This CDR3 spans 21 amino acids. Looked up from germline, CDR1 is ENHRY and CDR2 is SYGVKD. The DNA for the CDR3 is TGTGCCATCAGTGAGTTATCGGGACTAGCGGGAGAAGGCTCTGGGGCCAACGTCCTGACTTTC. Encoded protein: CAISELSGLAGEGSGANVLTF.

The V and J genes are TRBV11-2 and TRBJ2-5; D possibly corresponds to TRBD2 (5 bases). Trimming removed 5 bases at V and 5 bases at J, with 9 bases between. Germline CDR1 reads SGHAT; CDR2 reads FQNNGV. The CDR3 runs 12 residues. CDR3 DNA sequence: TGTGCCAGCAGCCGAGGGCAGGAGACCCAGTACTTC. Its translation: CASSRGQETQYF.

The chain employs TRBV5-1 and TRBJ1-3; D ambiguous. Germline V gene data show CDR1 as SGHRS and CDR2 as YFSETQ. The ends were cut back, 0 bases at V and 0 bases at J, with 7 bases in the middle. This CDR3 spans 15 amino acids. The DNA for the CDR3 is TGCGCCAGCAGCTTGGACCGGGACTCTGGAAACACCATATATTTT. The encoded protein is CASSLDRDSGNTIYF.

The V gene is TRBV27, the J gene TRBJ2-1; TRBD2 agrees at 8 bases. The V gene end was trimmed by 6 bases and the J gene end by 7 bases; junction bases not matched to a gene: 11. This CDR3 comprises 15 residues. Per germline, CDR1 MNHEY and CDR2 SMNVEV (reference sequence). Written as DNA, the CDR3 is TGTGCCAGCAGCCTCCGGGAGGGCCGAGGAAATGAGCAGTTCTTC. As protein: CASSLREGRGNEQFF.

This clone was counted once. V usage is TRBV5-1 and J usage is TRBJ1-1; a weak D match, TRBD1 (6 bases). The V gene lost 3 bases and the J gene lost 2 bases, with 14 bases spanning the gap. The CDR3 length is 15 residues. Looked up from germline, CDR1 is SGHRS and CDR2 is YFSETQ. The CDR3 here is CASSSRTVTNTEAFF. CDR3 DNA sequence: TGCGCCAGCAGCTCCCGGACAGTTACAAACACTGAAGCTTTCTTT.

The chain couples TRBV11-2 to TRBJ2-2, with D possibly being TRBD1 (6 bases). The germline gives CDR1 SGHAT, CDR2 FQNNGV. The CDR3 is 18 amino acids. With 7 bases removed from V and 6 bases from J, the gap between germline ends came to 27 bases. CDR3 amino acids: CASTPPRGQRSGAGELFF. The CDR3 nucleotides are TGTGCCAGCACCCCCCCGCGAGGCCAGCGATCAGGGGCCGGGGAGCTGTTTTTT.

J is TRBJ1-6 and V is TRBV28; 7 bases map to TRBD1. The length of the CDR3 is 13 residues. V shed 8 bases and J 5 bases; nucleotides not matched to a gene: 3. CDR1 and CDR2 from the germline V gene are MDHEN and SYDVKM. The CDR3 reads CASWDSNNSPLHF. The CDR3 nucleotides read TGTGCCAGCTGGGACAGTAATAATTCACCCCTCCACTTT.

This sequence joins TRBV29-1 and TRBJ2-7; TRBD1 matches 9 bases. CDR1 is SQVTM, CDR2 ANQGSEA, per germline. Losses at the gene ends were 3 bases for V and 4 bases for J; bases not matched to a gene: 4. The CDR3 spans 13 residues. CDR3 nucleotides: TGCAGCGTTGACCGACAGGGGGGGTACGAGCAGTACTTC. Translated: CSVDRQGGYEQYF.

The chain combines TRBV11-2 with TRBJ2-2, with 7 bases identical to TRBD2. The germline CDR1 and CDR2 sequences are SGHAT and FQNNGV. Losses at the gene ends were 1 base for V and 4 bases for J; bases not matched to a gene: 3. The CDR3 contains 15 residues. The CDR3 region has the DNA TGTGCCAGCAGCTTAGGCGGGAGCGCCACCGGGGAGCTGTTTTTT. Translation: CASSLGGSATGELFF.

This clone was recorded once. The V call is TRBV29-1, the J call TRBJ2-5; a possible D gene is TRBD1 (6 bases). Germline CDR1 is SQVTM and CDR2 is ANQGSEA. Deletions cut 3 bases from V and 1 base from J, with 6 bases between. This CDR3 contains 12 residues. CDR3 in amino acids: CSVEGAQETQYF. The CDR3 DNA is TGCAGCGTTGAGGGGGCCCAAGAGACCCAGTACTTC.

The chain is built from TRBV11-2 and TRBJ2-7; 15 nucleotides match TRBD2. V lost 6 bases to trimming and J lost 4 bases; unmatched junction nucleotides: 7. Germline values: CDR1 SGHAT, CDR2 FQNNGV. There are 16 residues in the CDR3. CDR3 sequence reads: CASSPGLAGGMYEQYF. The DNA for the CDR3 is TGTGCCAGCAGTCCTGGACTAGCGGGGGGGATGTACGAGCAGTACTTC.

This clone was detected once. At one end the junction does not follow the germline gene, possibly because of a read error. The chain is built from TRBV7-9 and TRBJ2-7, with 7 bases identical to TRBD1. The CDR3 loop spans 13 amino acids. Germline V lookup: CDR1 SEHNR, CDR2 FQNEAQ (reference sequence). The CDR3 here is CSSSEGQSYEQYF. The CDR3 bases are TGTTCCAGCAGCGAGGGACAGTCCTACGAGCAGTACTTC. The complete variable domain, with remaining parts taken from reference TRBV7-9 and TRBJ2-7, reads DTGVSQNPRHKITKRGQNVTFRCDPISEHNRLYWYRQTLGQGPEFLTYFQNEAQLEKSRLLSDRFSAERPKGSFSTLEIQRTEQGDSAMYLCSSSEGQSYEQYFGPGTRLTVT.

In nucleotides, the CDR3 is TGTGCCAGTAGTACACAGGGGTCCTACTCCTACAATGAGCAGTTCTTC. Its translation: CASSTQGSYSYNEQFF. The chain uses TRBV19 and TRBJ2-1; 7 bases are a match to TRBD1. CDR1 and CDR2 from the germline V gene are LNHDA and SQIVND (reference sequence). The CDR3 loop spans 16 amino acids. V trimming: 4 bases; J trimming: 0 bases; junction bases outside the gene matches: 6.

The V and J genes are TRBV9 and TRBJ2-3; 8 nucleotides align to TRBD1. The CDR3 length is 23 residues. Germline CDR1 reads SGDLS; CDR2 reads YYNGEE. V was clipped by 3 bases and J by 1 base; unmatched bases: 28. CDR3 DNA: TGTGCCAGCAGCGGATACACTTCCGGGACAGGCCGTGCGGTCCGCCGCGGCACAGATACGCAGTATTTT. Amino acid sequence: CASSGYTSGTGRAVRRGTDTQYF.